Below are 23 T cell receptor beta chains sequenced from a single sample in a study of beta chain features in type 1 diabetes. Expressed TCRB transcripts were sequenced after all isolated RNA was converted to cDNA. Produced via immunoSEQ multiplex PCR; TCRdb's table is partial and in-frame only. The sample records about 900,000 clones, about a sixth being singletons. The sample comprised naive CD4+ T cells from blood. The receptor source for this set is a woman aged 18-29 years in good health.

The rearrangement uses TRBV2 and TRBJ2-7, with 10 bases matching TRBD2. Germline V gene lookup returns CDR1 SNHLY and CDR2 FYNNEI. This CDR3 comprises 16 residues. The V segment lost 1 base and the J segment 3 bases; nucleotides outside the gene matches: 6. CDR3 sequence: CASSEGLAGVFYEQYF. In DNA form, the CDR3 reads TGTGCCAGCAGTGAAGGGCTAGCGGGAGTATTCTACGAGCAGTACTTC. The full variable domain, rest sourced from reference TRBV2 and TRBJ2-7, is EPEVTQTPSHQVTQMGQEVILRCVPISNHLYFYWYRQILGQKVEFLVSFYNNEISEKSEIFDDQFSVERPDGSNFTLKIRSTKLEDSAMYFCASSEGLAGVFYEQYFGPGTRLTVT.

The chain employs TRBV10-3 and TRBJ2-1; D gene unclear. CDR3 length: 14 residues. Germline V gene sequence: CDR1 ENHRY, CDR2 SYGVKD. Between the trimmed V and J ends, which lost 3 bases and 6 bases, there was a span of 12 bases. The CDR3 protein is CAISENRVGNEQFF. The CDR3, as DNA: TGTGCCATCAGTGAAAACCGCGTGGGCAATGAGCAGTTCTTC.

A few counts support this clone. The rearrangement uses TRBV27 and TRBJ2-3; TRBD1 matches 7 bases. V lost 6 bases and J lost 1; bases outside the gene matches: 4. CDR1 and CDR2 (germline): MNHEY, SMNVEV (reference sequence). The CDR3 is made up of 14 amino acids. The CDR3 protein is CASSRDRGTDTQYF. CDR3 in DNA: TGTGCCAGCAGCCGCGACAGGGGCACAGATACGCAGTATTTT.

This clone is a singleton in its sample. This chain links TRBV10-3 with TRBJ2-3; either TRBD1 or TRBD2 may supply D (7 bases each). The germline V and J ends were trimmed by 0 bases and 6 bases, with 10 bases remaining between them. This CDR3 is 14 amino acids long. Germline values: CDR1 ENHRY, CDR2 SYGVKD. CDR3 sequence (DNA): TGTGCCATCAGTGAGTCCCAGGGGGGGGATACGCAGTATTTT. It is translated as CAISESQGGDTQYF.

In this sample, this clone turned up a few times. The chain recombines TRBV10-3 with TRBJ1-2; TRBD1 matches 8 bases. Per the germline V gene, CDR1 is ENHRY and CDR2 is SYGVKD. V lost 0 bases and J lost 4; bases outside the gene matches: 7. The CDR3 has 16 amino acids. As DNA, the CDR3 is TGTGCCATCAGTGAGTCGGGGACAGGAGGAATCTATGGCTACACCTTC. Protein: CAISESGTGGIYGYTF.

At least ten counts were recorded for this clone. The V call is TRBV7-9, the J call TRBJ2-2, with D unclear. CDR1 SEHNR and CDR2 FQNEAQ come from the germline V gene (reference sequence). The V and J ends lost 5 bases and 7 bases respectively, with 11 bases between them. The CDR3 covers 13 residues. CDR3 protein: CASSRDMSGELFF. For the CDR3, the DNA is TGTGCCAGCAGCCGAGACATGAGCGGGGAGCTGTTTTTT.

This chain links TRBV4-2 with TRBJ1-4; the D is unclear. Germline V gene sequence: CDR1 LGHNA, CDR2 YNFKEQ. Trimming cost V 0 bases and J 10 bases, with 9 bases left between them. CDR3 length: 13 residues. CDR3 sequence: CASSQEEPSKLFF. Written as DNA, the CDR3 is TGTGCCAGCAGCCAAGAAGAACCGTCAAAACTGTTTTTT.

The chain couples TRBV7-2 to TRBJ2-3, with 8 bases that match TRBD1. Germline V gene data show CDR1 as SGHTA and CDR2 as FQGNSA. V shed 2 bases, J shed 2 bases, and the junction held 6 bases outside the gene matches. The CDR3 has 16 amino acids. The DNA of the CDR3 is TGTGCCAGCAGCTTAAGGCAGGGGGCACTCACAGATACGCAGTATTTT. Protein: CASSLRQGALTDTQYF.

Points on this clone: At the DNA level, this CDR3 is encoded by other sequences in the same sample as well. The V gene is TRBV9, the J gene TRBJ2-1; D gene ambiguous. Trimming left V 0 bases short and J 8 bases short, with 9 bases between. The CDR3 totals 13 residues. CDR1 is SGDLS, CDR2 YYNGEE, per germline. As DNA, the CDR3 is TGTGCCAGCAGCGTAGGAGGTCGGGATGAGCAGTTCTTC. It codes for CASSVGGRDEQFF.

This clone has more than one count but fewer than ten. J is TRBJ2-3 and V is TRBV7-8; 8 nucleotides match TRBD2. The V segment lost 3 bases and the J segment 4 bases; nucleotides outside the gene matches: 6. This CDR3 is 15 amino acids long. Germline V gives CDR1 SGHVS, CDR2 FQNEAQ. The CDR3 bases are TGTGCCAGCAGCTTTAACGGGAGGGCCGCAGATACGCAGTATTTT. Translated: CASSFNGRAADTQYF.

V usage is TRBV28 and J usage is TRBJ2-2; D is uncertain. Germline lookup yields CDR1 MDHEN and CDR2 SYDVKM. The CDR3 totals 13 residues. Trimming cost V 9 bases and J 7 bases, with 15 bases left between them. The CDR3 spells CASLGRSLGELFF. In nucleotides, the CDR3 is TGTGCCAGTTTAGGCAGGTCCCTCGGGGAGCTGTTTTTT.

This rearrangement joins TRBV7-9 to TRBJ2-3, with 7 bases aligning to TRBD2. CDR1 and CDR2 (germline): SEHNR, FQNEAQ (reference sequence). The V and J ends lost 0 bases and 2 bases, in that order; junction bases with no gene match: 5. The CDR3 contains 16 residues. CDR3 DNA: TGTGCCAGCAGCTTAGCACTGACTAGCTCCACAGATACGCAGTATTTT. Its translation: CASSLALTSSTDTQYF.

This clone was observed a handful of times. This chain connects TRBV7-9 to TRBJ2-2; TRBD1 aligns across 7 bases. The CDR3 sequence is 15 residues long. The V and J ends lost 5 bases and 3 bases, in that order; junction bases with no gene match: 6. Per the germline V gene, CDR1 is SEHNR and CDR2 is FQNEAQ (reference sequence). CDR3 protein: CASSPDRVDTGELFF. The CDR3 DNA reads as TGTGCCAGCAGCCCAGACAGGGTCGACACCGGGGAGCTGTTTTTT.

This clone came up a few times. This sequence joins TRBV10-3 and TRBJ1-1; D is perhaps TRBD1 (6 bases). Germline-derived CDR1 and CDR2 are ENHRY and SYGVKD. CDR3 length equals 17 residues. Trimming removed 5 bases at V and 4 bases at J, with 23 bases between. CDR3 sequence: CAISPRTVRGRGTEAFF. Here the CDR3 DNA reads TGTGCCATCAGTCCTAGGACAGTCAGAGGCAGGGGCACTGAAGCTTTCTTT.

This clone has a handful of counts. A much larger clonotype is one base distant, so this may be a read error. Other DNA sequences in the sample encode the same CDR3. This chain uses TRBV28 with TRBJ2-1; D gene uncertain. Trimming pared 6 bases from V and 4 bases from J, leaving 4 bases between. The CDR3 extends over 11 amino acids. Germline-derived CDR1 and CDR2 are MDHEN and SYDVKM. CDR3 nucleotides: TGTGCCAGCAGCCGATACAATGAGCAGTTCTTC. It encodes CASSRYNEQFF.

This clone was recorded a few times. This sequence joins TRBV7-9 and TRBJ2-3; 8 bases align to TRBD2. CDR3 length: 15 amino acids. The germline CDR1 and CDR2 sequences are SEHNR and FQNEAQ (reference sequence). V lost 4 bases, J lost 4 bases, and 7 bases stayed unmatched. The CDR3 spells CASSSDGRGADTQYF. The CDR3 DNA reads TGTGCCAGCAGCTCAGACGGGAGGGGGGCAGATACGCAGTATTTT. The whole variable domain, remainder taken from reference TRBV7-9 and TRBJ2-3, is DTGVSQNPRHKITKRGQNVTFRCDPISEHNRLYWYRQTLGQGPEFLTYFQNEAQLEKSRLLSDRFSAERPKGSFSTLEIQRTEQGDSAMYLCASSSDGRGADTQYFGPGTRLTVL.

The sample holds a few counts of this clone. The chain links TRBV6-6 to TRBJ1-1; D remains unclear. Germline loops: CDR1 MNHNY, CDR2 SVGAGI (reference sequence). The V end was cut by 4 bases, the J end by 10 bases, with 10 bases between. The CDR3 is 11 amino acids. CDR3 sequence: CASSSSRRAFF. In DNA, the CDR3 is TGTGCCAGCAGTTCATCGCGTCGAGCTTTCTTT.

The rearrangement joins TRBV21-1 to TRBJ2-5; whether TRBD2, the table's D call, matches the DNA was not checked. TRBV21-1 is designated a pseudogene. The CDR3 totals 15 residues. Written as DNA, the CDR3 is TGTGCCAGCAGCAAAGACGCGGGGCATCAAGAGACCCAGTACTTC. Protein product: CASSKDAGHQETQYF.

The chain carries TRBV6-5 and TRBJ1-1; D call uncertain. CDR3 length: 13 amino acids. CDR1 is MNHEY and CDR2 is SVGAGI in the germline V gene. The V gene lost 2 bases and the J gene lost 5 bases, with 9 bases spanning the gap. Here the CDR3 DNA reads TGTGCCAGCAGTTACGACTATAGGACTGAAGCTTTCTTT. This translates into CASSYDYRTEAFF.

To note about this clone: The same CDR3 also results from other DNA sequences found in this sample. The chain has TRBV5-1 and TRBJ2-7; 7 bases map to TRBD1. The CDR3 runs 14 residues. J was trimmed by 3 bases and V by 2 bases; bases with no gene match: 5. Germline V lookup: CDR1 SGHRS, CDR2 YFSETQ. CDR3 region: CASSLNRGNYEQYF. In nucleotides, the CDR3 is TGCGCCAGCAGCTTAAACAGGGGAAACTACGAGCAGTACTTC.

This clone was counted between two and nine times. In nucleotides, the CDR3 is TGCGCCACATCCCCAGGCCTCACAGATACGCAGTATTTT. Its translation: CATSPGLTDTQYF. The chain joins TRBV5-1 to TRBJ2-3; D is unclear. Germline loops: CDR1 SGHRS, CDR2 YFSETQ. V lost 9 bases and J 2 bases, leaving 13 bases between the germline ends. This CDR3 has 13 amino acids.

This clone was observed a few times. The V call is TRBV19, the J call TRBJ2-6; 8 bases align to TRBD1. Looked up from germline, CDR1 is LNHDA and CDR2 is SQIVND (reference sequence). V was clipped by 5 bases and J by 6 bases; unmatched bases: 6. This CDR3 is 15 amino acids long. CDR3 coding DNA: TGTGCCAGTAGTGCCCAGGACAGGGTGGCCAACGTCCTGACTTTC. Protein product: CASSAQDRVANVLTF.

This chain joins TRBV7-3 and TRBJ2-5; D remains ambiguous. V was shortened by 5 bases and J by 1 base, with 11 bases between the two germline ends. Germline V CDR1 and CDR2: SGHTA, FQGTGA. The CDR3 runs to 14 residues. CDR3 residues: CASSIRTGQETQYF. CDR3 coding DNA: TGTGCCAGCAGCATCCGGACGGGCCAAGAGACCCAGTACTTC.